Given below is one TCR beta chain in context. The V segment lost 2 bases and the J segment 8 bases; nucleotides outside the gene matches: 11. Germline assignment: CDR1 SGHVS and CDR2 FQNEAQ. The CDR3 is 16 residues long. Clones were read by immunoSEQ multiplex PCR, and TCRdb kept only the in-frame ones, dropping some. Among 200,000 to 250,000 clones listed, roughly 90% were seen once. The data derive from a study of blood T cell repertoires in COVID-19. Study details: Sources were T cells, B-cell-depleted T cells, or PBMCs; the material itself was cDNA or gDNA.

V is TRBV7-8 and J is TRBJ2-7; 11 bases fit TRBD2. Sequencing was performed on peripheral blood. The clonotype originates from a man aged 35 to 55 with active or convalescent COVID-19. The CDR3 spells CASSLTIAGGLIKQYF. The CDR3 DNA is TGTGCCAGCAGCTTAACCATAGCGGGAGGGCTGATCAAGCAGTACTTC.